This T cell receptor (beta chain) originates from a study of blood T cell repertoires in COVID-19. For the study at large: Samples of COVID-19 (acute and convalescent) were obtained from the United States, Italy and Spain.

Trimming pared 5 bases from V and 6 bases from J, leaving 13 bases between. The CDR3 spans 13 residues. The V gene's germline CDR1 is SGHTA and CDR2 FQGNSA. As originally analysed: Reference gene primers were amplified, and this amplification served to estimate nucleated cell counts. The protocol was immunoSEQ multiplex PCR, while the TCRdb copy is restricted to in-frame clones and leaves out a portion. V and J calls and clone size are copied from that table; D and trimming were computed from the DNA. The sample lists about 60,000 clones, approximately 90% occurring once. The TCR sequence derives from a man aged 60 to 69 with acute or convalescent COVID-19. The sequenced sample was peripheral blood. The genes are TRBV7-2 and TRBJ1-2, with D maybe TRBD1 (6 bases). The CDR3 coding sequence is TGTGCCAGCAGCACCCGGGGGGCGGATGGCTACACCTTC. It translates to CASSTRGADGYTF.